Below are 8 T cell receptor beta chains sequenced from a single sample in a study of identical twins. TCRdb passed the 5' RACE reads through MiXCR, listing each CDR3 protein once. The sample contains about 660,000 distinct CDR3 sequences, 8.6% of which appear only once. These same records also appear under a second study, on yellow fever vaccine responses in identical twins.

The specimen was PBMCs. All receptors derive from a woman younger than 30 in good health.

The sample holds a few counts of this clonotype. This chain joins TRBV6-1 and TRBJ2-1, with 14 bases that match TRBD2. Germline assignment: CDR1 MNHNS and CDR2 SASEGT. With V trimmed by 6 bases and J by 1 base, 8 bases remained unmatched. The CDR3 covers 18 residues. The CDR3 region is CASSSGTSGGKSYNEQFF. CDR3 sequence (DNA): TGTGCCAGCAGCTCCGGGACTAGCGGGGGCAAATCCTACAATGAGCAGTTCTTC.

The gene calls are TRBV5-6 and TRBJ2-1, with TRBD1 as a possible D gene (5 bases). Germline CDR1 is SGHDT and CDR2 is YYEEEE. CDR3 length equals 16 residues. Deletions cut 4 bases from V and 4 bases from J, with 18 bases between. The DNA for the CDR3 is TGTGCCAGCAGCCCGTCCAGGGCAGGGTGTTACAATGAGCAGTTCTTC. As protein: CASSPSRAGCYNEQFF.

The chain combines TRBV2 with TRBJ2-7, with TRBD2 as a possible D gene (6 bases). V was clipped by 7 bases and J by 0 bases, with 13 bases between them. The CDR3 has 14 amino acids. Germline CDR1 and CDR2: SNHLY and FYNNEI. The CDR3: CASILAESSYEQYF. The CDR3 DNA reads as TGTGCCAGCATACTAGCTGAGAGCTCCTACGAGCAGTACTTC. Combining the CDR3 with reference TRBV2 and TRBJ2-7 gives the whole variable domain EPEVTQTPSHQVTQMGQEVILRCVPISNHLYFYWYRQILGQKVEFLVSFYNNEISEKSEIFDDQFSVERPDGSNFTLKIRSTKLEDSAMYFCASILAESSYEQYFGPGTRLTVT.

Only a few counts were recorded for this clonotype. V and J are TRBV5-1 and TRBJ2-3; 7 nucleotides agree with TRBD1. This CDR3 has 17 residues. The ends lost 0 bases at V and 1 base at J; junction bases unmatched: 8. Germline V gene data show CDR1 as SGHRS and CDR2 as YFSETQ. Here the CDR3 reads CASSLASRGRGTDTQYF. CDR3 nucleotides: TGCGCCAGCAGCTTGGCCTCGAGGGGGCGGGGCACAGATACGCAGTATTTT.

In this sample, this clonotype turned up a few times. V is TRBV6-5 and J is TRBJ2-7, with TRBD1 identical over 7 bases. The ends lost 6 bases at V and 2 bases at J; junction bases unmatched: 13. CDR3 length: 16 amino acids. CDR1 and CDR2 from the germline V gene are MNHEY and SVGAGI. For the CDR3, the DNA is TGTGCCAGCAGGTATCGCAACCGGGACAGTCCCTACGAGCAGTACTTC. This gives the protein CASRYRNRDSPYEQYF.

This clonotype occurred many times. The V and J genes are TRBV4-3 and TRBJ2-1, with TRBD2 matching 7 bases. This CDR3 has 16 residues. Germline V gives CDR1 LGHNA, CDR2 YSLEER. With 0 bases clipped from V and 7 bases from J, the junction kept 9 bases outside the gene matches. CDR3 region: CASSQDRLTAGNEQFF. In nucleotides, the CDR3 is TGCGCCAGCAGCCAAGATCGTTTGACAGCGGGGAATGAGCAGTTCTTC.

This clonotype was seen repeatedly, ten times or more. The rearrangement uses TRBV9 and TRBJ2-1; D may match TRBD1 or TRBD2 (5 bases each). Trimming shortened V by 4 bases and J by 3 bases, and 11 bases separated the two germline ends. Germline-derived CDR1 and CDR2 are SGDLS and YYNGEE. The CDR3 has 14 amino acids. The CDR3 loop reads CASSSRDVYNEQFF. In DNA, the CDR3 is TGTGCCAGCAGCTCCAGGGACGTCTACAATGAGCAGTTCTTC. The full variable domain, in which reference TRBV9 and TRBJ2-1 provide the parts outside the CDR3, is DSGVTQTPKHLITATGQRVTLRCSPRSGDLSVYWYQQSLDQGLQFLIQYYNGEERAKGNILERFSAQQFPDLHSELNLSSLELGDSALYFCASSSRDVYNEQFFGPGTRLTVL.

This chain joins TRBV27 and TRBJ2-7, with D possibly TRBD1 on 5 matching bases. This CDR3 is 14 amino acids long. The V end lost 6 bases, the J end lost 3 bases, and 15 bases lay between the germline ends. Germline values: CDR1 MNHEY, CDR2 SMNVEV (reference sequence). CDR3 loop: CASSPRVWDYEQYF. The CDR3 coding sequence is TGTGCCAGCAGCCCCAGGGTTTGGGACTACGAGCAGTACTTC.